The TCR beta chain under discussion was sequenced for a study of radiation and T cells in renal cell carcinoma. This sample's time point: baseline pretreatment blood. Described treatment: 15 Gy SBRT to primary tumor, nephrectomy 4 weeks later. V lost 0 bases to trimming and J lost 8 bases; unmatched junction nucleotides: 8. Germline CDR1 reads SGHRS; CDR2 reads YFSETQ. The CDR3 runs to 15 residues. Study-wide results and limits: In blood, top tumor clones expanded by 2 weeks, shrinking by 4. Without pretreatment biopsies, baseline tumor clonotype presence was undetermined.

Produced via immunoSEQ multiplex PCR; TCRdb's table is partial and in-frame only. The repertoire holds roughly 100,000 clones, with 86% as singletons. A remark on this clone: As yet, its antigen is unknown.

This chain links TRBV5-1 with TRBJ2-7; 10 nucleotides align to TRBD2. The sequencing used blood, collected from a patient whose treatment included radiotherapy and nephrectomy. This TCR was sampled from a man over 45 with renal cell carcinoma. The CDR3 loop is CASSLEGSGRIQQYF. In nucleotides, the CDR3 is TGCGCCAGCAGCTTGGAGGGTAGCGGGAGGATCCAGCAGTACTTC.